This T cell receptor (beta chain) was observed in a study of blood T cell repertoires in COVID-19. Produced via immunoSEQ multiplex PCR; TCRdb's table is partial and in-frame only. This sample has roughly 200,000 clones, with about 85% found just once. The length of the CDR3 is 17 residues. Trimming cost V 2 bases and J 3 bases, with 16 bases left between them. From germline, CDR1 is MNHEY and CDR2 SVGEGT. This sequence originates from a woman aged 50 to 60 with COVID-19, enrolled during active disease. The chain recombines TRBV6-2 or TRBV6-3 with TRBJ2-2; D is possibly TRBD1 (6 bases). Material: peripheral blood. The CDR3 loop is CASSYNSRQVYTGELFF. The CDR3 DNA sequence: TGTGCCAGCAGTTACAACTCTAGACAGGTCTACACCGGGGAGCTGTTTTTT.